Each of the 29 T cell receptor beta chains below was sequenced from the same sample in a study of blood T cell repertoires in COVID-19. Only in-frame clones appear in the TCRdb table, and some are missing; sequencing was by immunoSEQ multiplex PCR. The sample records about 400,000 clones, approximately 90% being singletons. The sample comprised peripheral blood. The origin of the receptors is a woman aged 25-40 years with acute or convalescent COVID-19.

CDR3 DNA: TGTGCCAGTAGTATAGCCCCCCGGGGTGGAAACACCATATATTTT. Translated, it gives CASSIAPRGGNTIYF. The rearrangement joins TRBV19 to TRBJ1-3; D gene uncertain. V lost 1 base and J 3 bases, leaving 10 bases between the germline ends. CDR3 size: 15 residues. CDR1 and CDR2 from the germline V gene are LNHDA and SQIVND (reference sequence).

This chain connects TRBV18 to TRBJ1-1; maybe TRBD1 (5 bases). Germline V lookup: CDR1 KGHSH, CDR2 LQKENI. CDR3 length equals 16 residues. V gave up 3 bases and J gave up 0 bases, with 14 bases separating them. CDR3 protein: CASSPNRGPMNTEAFF. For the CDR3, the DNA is TGTGCCAGCTCACCGAATAGGGGCCCCATGAACACTGAAGCTTTCTTT.

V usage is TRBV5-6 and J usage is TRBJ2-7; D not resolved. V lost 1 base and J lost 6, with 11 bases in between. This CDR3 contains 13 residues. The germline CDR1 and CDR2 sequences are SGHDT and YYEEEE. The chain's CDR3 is CASSLLGFGEQYF. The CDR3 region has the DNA TGTGCCAGCAGCTTGCTCGGTTTTGGCGAGCAGTACTTC.

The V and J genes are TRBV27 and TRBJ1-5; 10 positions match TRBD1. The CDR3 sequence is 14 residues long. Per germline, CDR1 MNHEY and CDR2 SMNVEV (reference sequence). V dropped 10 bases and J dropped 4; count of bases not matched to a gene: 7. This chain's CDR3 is CANRDRGSNQPQHF. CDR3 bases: TGTGCCAACCGGGACAGGGGTTCAAATCAGCCCCAGCATTTT.

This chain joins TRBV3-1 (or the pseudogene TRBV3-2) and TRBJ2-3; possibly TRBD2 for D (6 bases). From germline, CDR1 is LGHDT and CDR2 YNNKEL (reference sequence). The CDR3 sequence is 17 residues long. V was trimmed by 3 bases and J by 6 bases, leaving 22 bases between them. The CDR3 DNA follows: TGTGCCAGCAGCCATCCCCCCGGGACTCAAGTCGGGGATACGCAGTATTTT. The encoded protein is CASSHPPGTQVGDTQYF.

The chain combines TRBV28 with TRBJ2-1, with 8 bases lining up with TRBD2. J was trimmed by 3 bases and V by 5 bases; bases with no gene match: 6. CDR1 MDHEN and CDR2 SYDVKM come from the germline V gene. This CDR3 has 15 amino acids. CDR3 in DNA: TGTGCCAGCAGTCGCCCTAGCGGGCTCTACAATGAGCAGTTCTTC. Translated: CASSRPSGLYNEQFF.

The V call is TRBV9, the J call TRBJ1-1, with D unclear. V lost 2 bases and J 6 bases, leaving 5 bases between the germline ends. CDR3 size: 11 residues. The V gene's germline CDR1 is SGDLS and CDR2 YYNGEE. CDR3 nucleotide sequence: TGTGCCAGCAGCGTGGGCTCTGAAGCTTTCTTT. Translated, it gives CASSVGSEAFF.

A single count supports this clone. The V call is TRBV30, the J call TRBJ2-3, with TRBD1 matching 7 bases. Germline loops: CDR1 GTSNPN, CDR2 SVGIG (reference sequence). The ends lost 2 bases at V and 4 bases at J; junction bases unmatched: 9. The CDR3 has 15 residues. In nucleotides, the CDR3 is TGTGCCTGGAGTCACCGGGCAGGGGGTCCAGATACGCAGTATTTT. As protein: CAWSHRAGGPDTQYF.

CDR3 in amino acids: CASSPGQGATYNSPLHF. Written as DNA, the CDR3 is TGTGCCAGCAGCCCGGGACAGGGGGCAACCTATAATTCACCCCTCCACTTT. The J gene is TRBJ1-6, the V gene TRBV21-1; the listed D gene, TRBD1, was not tested against the DNA. TRBV21-1 is reported as a pseudogene. The CDR3 loop spans 17 amino acids.

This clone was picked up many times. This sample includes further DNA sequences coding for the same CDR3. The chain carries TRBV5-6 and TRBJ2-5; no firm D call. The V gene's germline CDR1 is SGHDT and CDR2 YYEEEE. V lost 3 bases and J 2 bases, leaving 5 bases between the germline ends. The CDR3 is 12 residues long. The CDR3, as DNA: TGTGCCAGCAGCTCAGGACAAGAGACCCAGTACTTC. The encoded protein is CASSSGQETQYF.

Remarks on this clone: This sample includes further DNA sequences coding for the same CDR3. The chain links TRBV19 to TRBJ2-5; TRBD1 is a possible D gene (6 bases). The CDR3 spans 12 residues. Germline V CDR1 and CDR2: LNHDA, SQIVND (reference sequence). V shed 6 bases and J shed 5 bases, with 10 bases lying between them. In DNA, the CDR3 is TGTGCCAGTAGGCAGGGGTCGGAGACCCAGTACTTC. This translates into CASRQGSETQYF.

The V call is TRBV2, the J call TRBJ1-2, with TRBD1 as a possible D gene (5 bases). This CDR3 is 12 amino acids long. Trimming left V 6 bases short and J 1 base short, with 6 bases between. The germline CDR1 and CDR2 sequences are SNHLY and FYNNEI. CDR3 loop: CASSDSNYGYTF. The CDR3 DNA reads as TGTGCCAGCAGCGACAGTAACTATGGCTACACCTTC.

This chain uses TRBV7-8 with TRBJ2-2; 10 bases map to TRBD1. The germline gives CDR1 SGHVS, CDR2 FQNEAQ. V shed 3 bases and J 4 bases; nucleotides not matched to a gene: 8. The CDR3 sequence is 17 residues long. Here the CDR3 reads CASSLATGTGVTGELFF. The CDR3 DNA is TGTGCCAGCAGCTTGGCGACCGGGACAGGGGTCACCGGGGAGCTGTTTTTT.

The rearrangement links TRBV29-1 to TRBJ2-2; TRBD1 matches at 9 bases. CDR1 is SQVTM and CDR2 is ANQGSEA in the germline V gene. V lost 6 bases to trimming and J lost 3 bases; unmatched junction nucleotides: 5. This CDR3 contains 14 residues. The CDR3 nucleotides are TGCAGCGTCGCAGGACAGGGGCACACCGGGGAGCTGTTTTTT. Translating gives CSVAGQGHTGELFF.

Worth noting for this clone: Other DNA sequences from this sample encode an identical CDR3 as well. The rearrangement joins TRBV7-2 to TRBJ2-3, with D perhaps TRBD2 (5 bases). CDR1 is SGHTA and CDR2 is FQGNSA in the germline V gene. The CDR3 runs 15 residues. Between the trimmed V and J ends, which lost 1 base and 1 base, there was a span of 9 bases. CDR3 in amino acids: CASSLGLSGTDTQYF. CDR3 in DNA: TGTGCCAGCAGCTTAGGTCTTAGCGGCACAGATACGCAGTATTTT.

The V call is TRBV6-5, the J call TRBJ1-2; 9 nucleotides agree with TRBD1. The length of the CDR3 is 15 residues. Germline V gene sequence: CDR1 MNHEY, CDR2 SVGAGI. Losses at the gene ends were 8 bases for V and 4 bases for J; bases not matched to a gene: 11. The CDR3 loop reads CASVNWDREAYGYTF. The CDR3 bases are TGTGCCAGCGTCAACTGGGACAGGGAGGCCTATGGCTACACCTTC.

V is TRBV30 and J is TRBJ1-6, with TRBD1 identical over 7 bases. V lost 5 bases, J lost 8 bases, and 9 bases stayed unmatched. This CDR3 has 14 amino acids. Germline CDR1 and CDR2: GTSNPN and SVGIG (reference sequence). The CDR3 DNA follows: TGTGCCTGGGGGACAGAGCCAGGGGATTCACCCCTCCACTTT. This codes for CAWGTEPGDSPLHF. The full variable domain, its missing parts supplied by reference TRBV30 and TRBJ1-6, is SQTIHQWPATLVQPVGSPLSLECTVEGTSNPNLYWYRQAAGRGLQLLFYSVGIGQISSEVPQNLSASRPQDRQFILSSKKLLLSDSGFYLCAWGTEPGDSPLHFGNGTRLTVT.

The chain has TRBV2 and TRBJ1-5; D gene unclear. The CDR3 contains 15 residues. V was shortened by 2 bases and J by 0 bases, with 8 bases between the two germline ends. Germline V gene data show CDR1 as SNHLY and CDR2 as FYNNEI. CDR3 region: CASSEHPYSNQPQHF. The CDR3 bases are TGTGCCAGCAGTGAACACCCCTATAGCAATCAGCCCCAGCATTTT.

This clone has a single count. Here the CDR3 DNA reads TGTGCCAGCAGTTCCGGACTAGCGGAGGAGACCCAGTACTTC. Amino acid sequence: CASSSGLAEETQYF. The chain uses TRBV27 and TRBJ2-5; TRBD2 agrees at 10 bases. CDR1 and CDR2 (germline): MNHEY, SMNVEV (reference sequence). V shed 4 bases and J 5 bases; nucleotides not matched to a gene: 4. CDR3 length: 14 amino acids.

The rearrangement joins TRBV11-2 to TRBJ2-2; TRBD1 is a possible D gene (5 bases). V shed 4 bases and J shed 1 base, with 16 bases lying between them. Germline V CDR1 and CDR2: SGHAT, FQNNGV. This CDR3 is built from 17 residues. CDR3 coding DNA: TGTGCCAGCAGCTCACCTCTTCGGACAAGGAACACCGGGGAGCTGTTTTTT. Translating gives CASSSPLRTRNTGELFF.

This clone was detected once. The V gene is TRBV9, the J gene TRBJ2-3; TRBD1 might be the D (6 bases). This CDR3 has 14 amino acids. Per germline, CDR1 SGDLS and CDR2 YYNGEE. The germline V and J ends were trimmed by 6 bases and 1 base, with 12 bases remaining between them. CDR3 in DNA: TGTGCCAGCAAGGGGGACACCCGCACAGATACGCAGTATTTT. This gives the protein CASKGDTRTDTQYF.

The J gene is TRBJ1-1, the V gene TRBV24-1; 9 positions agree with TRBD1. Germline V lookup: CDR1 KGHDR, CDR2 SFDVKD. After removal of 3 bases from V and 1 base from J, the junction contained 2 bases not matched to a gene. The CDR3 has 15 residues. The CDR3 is CATSDAGQGNTEAFF. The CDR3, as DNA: TGTGCCACCAGTGATGCGGGACAGGGGAACACTGAAGCTTTCTTT.

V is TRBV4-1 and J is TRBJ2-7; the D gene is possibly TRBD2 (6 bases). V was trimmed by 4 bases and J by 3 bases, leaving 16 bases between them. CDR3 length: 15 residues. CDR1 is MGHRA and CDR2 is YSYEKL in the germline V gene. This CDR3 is CASSRLYGGFYEQYF. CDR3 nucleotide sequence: TGCGCCAGCAGCCGACTATACGGGGGTTTCTACGAGCAGTACTTC.

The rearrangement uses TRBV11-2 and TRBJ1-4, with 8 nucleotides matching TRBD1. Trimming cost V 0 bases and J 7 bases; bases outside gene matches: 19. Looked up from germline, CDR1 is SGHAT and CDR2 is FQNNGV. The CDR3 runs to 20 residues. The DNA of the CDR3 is TGTGCCAGCAGCTTAGATCTACAGGGGGGCTCATCCGAACGCGTTGAAAAACTGTTTTTT. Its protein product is CASSLDLQGGSSERVEKLFF.

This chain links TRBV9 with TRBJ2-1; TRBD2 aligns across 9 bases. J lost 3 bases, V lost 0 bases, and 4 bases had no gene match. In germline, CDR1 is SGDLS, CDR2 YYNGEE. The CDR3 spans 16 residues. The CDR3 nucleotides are TGTGCCAGCAGCGTAGGGGGGACTAGCAACTACAATGAGCAGTTCTTC. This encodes CASSVGGTSNYNEQFF.

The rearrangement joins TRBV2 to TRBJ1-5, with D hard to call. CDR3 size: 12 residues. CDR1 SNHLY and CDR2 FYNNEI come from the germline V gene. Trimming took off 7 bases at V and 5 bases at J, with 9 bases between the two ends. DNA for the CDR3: TGTGCCAGCAACCAAGAGTATCAGCCCCAGCATTTT. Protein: CASNQEYQPQHF.

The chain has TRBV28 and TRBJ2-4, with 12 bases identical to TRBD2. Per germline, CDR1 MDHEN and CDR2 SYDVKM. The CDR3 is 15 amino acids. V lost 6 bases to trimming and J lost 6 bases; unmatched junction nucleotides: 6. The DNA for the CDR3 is TGTGCCAGCAGCCTAGCGGGGGGGGATACAAACATTCAGTACTTC. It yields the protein CASSLAGGDTNIQYF.

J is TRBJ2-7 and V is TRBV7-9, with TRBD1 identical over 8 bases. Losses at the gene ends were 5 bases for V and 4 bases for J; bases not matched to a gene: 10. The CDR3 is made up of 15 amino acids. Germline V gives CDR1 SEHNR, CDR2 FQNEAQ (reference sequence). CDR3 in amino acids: CASSLLGQAGYEQYF. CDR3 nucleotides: TGTGCCAGCAGCCTGCTGGGACAGGCTGGTTACGAGCAGTACTTC. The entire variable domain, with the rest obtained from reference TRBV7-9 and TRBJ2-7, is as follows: DTGVSQNPRHKITKRGQNVTFRCDPISEHNRLYWYRQTLGQGPEFLTYFQNEAQLEKSRLLSDRFSAERPKGSFSTLEIQRTEQGDSAMYLCASSLLGQAGYEQYFGPGTRLTVT.

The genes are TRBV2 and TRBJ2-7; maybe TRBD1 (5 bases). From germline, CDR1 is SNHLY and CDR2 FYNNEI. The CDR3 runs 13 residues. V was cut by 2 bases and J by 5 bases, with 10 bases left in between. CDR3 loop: CASSEQGRHEQYF. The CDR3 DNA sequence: TGTGCCAGCAGTGAACAGGGCAGGCACGAGCAGTACTTC.